The entry below gives a single T cell receptor (beta chain) sequence along with its context. The antigen it binds to is not known. This specimen belongs to a study of CXCR3-negative and CXCR3-positive naive CD8 T cells (dated by TCRdb to about 2019). The study in broad terms: In total, about 140 million TRB reads were obtained, or roughly 1.5 +/- 0.3 million reads per library. Data from 11 donors, pooled across two independent experiments, went into the diversity and physicochemical repertoire analyses. Naive subsets from 5 or 6 donors and memory cells from 3 donors were included in the TRBV-TRBJ cluster analysis. Overall study outcomes, separate from this receptor: Both naive subsets had comparably high repertoire diversity, while memory CD8+ T cells had much lower repertoire diversity. Compared with CXCR3-negative naive cells, CXCR3-positive naive cells had TRB CDR3s with higher hydrophobicity (lower Kidera factor 4), lower energy, and higher strength and volume indices. Naive CXCR3-negative and CXCR3-positive cells from the same donor showed similar TRBV-TRBJ usage, whereas memory cells showed distinct patterns. Freshly isolated PBMCs were used for most assays because CXCR3 expression partially decreased after cryopreservation. Because surface CD5, which has been linked to self-reactivity in mice, was comparable between naive subsets, TCR interaction strength was also inferred from TRB CDR3 physicochemical properties.

The CDR3 measures 11 amino acids from cysteine to phenylalanine. No nucleotide data were recorded. The germline V gene gives CDR1 as SQVTM and CDR2 as ANQGSEA. For each CD8+ T cell subset, flow sorting was done in triplicate, and about 300,000 cells per subset went directly into RLT lysis buffer. To keep memory contaminants out, a stringent definition of naive CD8+ T cells was applied: CD45RO-CCR7+CD27+CD95-. Standard density gradient centrifugation was used to isolate peripheral blood mononuclear cells from buffy coats. A FACSAria III was used to flow-sort naive CXCR3-negative and CXCR3-positive CD8+ T cells. An RNeasy Mini Kit was used to extract total RNA from the sorted cells. The sequencing machine was a NextSeq 550. The Human TCR Profiling Kit (MiLaboratory) was used to make UMI-labeled 5' RACE TRB cDNA libraries. cDNA synthesis used the entire amount of extracted RNA, and PCR amplification then used the entire amount of cDNA produced. The libraries were made side by side, with each library going through the same number of PCR cycles. The original pipeline was this. With a requirement of at least two reads per UMI, MIGEC and MiXCR extracted about 50,000 +/- 10,000 unique UMI-labeled TRB cDNA molecules per library. On average, each library contained roughly 40,000 +/- 10,000 functional in-frame TRB CDR3 nucleotide clonotypes without stop codons. After downsampling to 5000 UMI-labeled TRB molecules per sample, diversity metrics, including normalized Shannon-Wiener and Chao1, were computed in VDJtools. For the central five CDR3 residues, VDJtools calculated physicochemical properties weighted by clonotype size, namely interaction energy, strength, volume and Kidera factor 4. TCRdb reprocessed the sequencing reads and holds a single record per CDR3 protein sequence, with no DNA. The V and J calls and clone size are TCRdb's, not the authors'. The sample table includes tens of thousands of distinct CDR3 sequences. Jointly, the top ten make up 1.6% of the sample.

This clonotype was sampled from a human donor in good health. Some clones in this sample may be carry-over from other donors' samples. The sample comprised naive CXCR3- CD8+ T cells from blood. This specimen's cell subset or site label, interpreted: CD45RO-CCR7+CD27+CD95- naive CD8+ T cells lacking CXCR3 (TNR3-). The chain employs TRBV29-1 and TRBJ1-1. The CDR3 amino acid sequence is: CSVVATNEAFF. The entire variable domain, with the stretches around the CDR3 drawn from the reference TRBV29-1 and TRBJ1-1 proteins, is SAVISQKPSRDICQRGTSLTIQCQVDSQVTMMFWYRQQPGQSLTLIATANQGSEATYESGFVIDKFPISRPNLTFSTLTVSNMSPEDSSIYLCSVVATNEAFFGQGTRLTVV.